These 4 T cell receptor beta chains came from one sample sequenced in a study of cytomegalovirus exposure and HLA in healthy donors. Primers for the PCR totalled 60 Vbeta and 13 Jbeta. Assay: immunoSEQ multiplex PCR; the TCRdb copy retains only in-frame clones and omits some. The table has some 180,000 clones, about 80% seen once. Sequencing was carried out using PBMCs. These TCRs come from a man aged 35-49 years in good health and CMV-seronegative.

The chain has TRBV28 and TRBJ2-5; TRBD1 aligns across 7 bases. This CDR3 is built from 15 residues. V lost 5 bases and J lost 4; bases outside the gene matches: 10. The germline V gene encodes CDR1 MDHEN and CDR2 SYDVKM. The CDR3 is CASSPVTGSGETQYF. The CDR3 DNA is TGTGCCAGCAGTCCGGTGACAGGGTCAGGAGAGACCCAGTACTTC.

The chain employs TRBV19 and TRBJ1-5; possible D gene TRBD1, 6 bases. V was pared by 8 bases and J by 5 bases, with 16 bases between. CDR1 LNHDA and CDR2 SQIVND come from the germline V gene (reference sequence). The CDR3 spans 14 residues. CDR3 DNA: TGTGCCAGTCAGACAGGTCTTGCTTATCAGCCCCAGCATTTT. It encodes CASQTGLAYQPQHF.

In nucleotides, the CDR3 is TGTGCCAGCAGCTTAGCCCGCGGGGATGAGCAGTTCTTC. As protein: CASSLARGDEQFF. V is TRBV13 and J is TRBJ2-1; a weak D match, TRBD2 (6 bases). Germline V CDR1 and CDR2: PRHDT, FYEKMQ (reference sequence). Trimming stripped 1 base from V and 8 bases from J, with 9 bases between. The CDR3 runs to 13 residues.

The chain couples TRBV5-1 to TRBJ2-1; no clear D. Deletions cut 4 bases from V and 6 bases from J, with 11 bases between. Germline V CDR1 and CDR2: SGHRS, YFSETQ. The CDR3 length is 13 residues. CDR3 DNA sequence: TGCGCCAGCAGCCTGTCTGGCCTCAATGAGCAGTTCTTC. Its translation is CASSLSGLNEQFF.